This T cell receptor (beta chain) comes out of a study of blood T cell repertoires in COVID-19. The CDR3 consists of 12 residues. Trimming took 4 bases from V and 4 from J, leaving 7 bases between them. The germline V gene has CDR1 MDHEN and CDR2 SYDVKM. In the source study's methods: Counts of nucleated cells, estimated from reference gene primer amplification, were obtained. Generated by immunoSEQ multiplex PCR, the TCRdb table keeps only in-frame clones and is missing some. That table is the source of V, J and clone size, and D and trimming were worked out from the DNA. The sample has approximately 69,000 clones; about four fifths are singletons.

The sequence came from a woman in her 70s with acute or convalescent COVID-19. Sequencing used peripheral blood. This sequence joins TRBV28 and TRBJ1-2; D might be TRBD1 (5 bases). The chain's CDR3 is CASSSTAYGYTF. CDR3 coding DNA: TGTGCCAGCAGTTCGACAGCCTATGGCTACACCTTC.